Listed here are 3 T cell receptor beta chains from one sample, sequenced in a study of blood T cell repertoires in COVID-19. Assay used: immunoSEQ multiplex PCR; TCRdb lists only in-frame clones, some missing. Of nearly 110,000 clones listed, 75% to 85% were seen once; the top ten hold around 6.2%. The sequencing sample was made of peripheral blood. The receptors were gathered from a man aged 80 or over with COVID-19, enrolled during active disease.

This chain uses TRBV21-1 with TRBJ1-5; TRBD1 reflects the table's D call only, with no check against the DNA. TRBV21-1 is designated a pseudogene. This CDR3 spans 16 amino acids. Written as DNA, the CDR3 is TGTGCCAGCAGCAAAGTAAACAGGGGGAGGAATCAGCCCCAGCATTTT. Its protein product is CASSKVNRGRNQPQHF.

The chain carries TRBV29-1 and TRBJ2-2, with a weak D call TRBD1 (5 bases). V lost 6 bases, J lost 6 bases, and 20 bases lay in between. The length of the CDR3 is 15 residues. CDR1 and CDR2 (germline): SQVTM, ANQGSEA. The CDR3 DNA reads as TGCAGCGTGAAGGGTCAGGGAACTAAGGCCGGGGAGCTGTTTTTT. Its protein is CSVKGQGTKAGELFF.

J is TRBJ2-3 and V is TRBV7-2, with TRBD1 matching over 11 bases. The length of the CDR3 is 15 residues. CDR1 is SGHTA, CDR2 FQGNSA, per germline. The ends lost 5 bases at V and 3 bases at J; junction bases unmatched: 4. CDR3 sequence reads: CASSRTGGETDTQYF. The CDR3 DNA is TGTGCCAGCAGCCGGACAGGGGGCGAGACAGATACGCAGTATTTT.